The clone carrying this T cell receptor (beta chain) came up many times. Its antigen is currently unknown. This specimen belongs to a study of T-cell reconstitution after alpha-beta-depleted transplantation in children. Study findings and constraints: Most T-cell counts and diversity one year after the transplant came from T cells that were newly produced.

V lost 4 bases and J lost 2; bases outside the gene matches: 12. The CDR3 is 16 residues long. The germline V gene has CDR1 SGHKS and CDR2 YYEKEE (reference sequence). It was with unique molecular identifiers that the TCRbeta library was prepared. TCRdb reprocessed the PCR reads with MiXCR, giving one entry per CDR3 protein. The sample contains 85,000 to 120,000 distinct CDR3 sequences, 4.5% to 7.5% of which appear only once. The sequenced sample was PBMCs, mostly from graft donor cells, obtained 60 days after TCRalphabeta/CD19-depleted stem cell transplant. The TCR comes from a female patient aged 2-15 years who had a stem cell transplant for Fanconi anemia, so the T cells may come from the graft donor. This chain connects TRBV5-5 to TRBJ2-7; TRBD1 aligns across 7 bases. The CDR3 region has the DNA TGTGCCAGCAGCCTAAGGACCGGGACAGACACCTACGAGCAGTACTTC. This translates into CASSLRTGTDTYEQYF. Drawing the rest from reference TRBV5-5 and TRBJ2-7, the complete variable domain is DAGVTQSPTHLIKTRGQQVTLRCSPISGHKSVSWYQQVLGQGPQFIFQYYEKEERGRGNFPDRFSARQFPNYSSELNVNALLLGDSALYLCASSLRTGTDTYEQYFGPGTRLTVT.